This T cell receptor beta chain was identified in a study of blood T cell repertoires in COVID-19. Study-wide context: Specimens from acute and convalescent COVID-19 originated in the United States, Italy and Spain. PBMCs, B-cell-depleted T cells, or T cells were the source of the cDNA or gDNA that made up the material.

There are 17 residues in the CDR3. The V and J ends lost 1 base and 8 bases, in that order; junction bases with no gene match: 11. Germline loops: CDR1 SGHTA, CDR2 FQGNSA. In the source study's methods: Amplified reference gene primers provided the basis for estimating nucleated cell counts. The method was immunoSEQ multiplex PCR; TCRdb's version includes in-frame clones alone and lacks a portion of them. D and trimming come from the DNA, and the V and J calls and clone size come from that table. The repertoire holds approximately 90,000 clones, with about 83% as singletons. This sequence originates from a human donor in a cohort sampled during active COVID-19. Material: peripheral blood. The chain is built from TRBV7-2 and TRBJ1-6; 7 bases align to TRBD1. CDR3: CASSLVGAGGNHSPLHF. Written as DNA, the CDR3 is TGTGCCAGCAGCTTAGTCGGGGCAGGGGGGAACCATTCACCCCTCCACTTT. Looking up the rest from reference TRBV7-2 and TRBJ1-6 gives the full variable domain: GAGVSQSPSNKVTEKGKDVELRCDPISGHTALYWYRQSLGQGLEFLIYFQGNSAPDKSGLPSDRFSAERTGGSVSTLTIQRTQQEDSAVYLCASSLVGAGGNHSPLHFGNGTRLTVT.